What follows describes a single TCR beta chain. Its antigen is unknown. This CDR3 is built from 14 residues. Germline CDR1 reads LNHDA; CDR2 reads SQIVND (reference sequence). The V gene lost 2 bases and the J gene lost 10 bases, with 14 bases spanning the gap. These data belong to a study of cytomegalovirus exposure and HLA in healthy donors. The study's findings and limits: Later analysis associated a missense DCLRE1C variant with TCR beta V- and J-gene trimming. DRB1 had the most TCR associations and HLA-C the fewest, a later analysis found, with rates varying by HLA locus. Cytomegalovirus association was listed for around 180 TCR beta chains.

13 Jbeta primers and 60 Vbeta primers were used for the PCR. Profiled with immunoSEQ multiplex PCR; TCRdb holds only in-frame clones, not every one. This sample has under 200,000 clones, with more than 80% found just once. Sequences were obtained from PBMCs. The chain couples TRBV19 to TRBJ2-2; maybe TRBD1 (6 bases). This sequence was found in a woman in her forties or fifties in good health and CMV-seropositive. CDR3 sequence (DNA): TGTGCCAGTAGTATATGGAACAGGGCGGAGGAGCTGTTTTTT. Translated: CASSIWNRAEELFF.